The source of this T cell receptor (beta chain) is a study of technical replicates of blood from a few donors. V was clipped by 1 base and J by 2 bases; unmatched bases: 1. The CDR3 is 15 residues long. Germline CDR1 and CDR2: SEHNR and FQNEAQ (reference sequence). This table comes from immunoSEQ multiplex PCR, and its TCRdb copy is limited to in-frame clones, with some not included. The profile covers under 85,000 clones, with 85% to 95% appearing a single time and less than 0.5% taken by the ten largest. This TCR was sampled from a human donor in good health. The gene calls are TRBV7-9 and TRBJ2-3; 9 bases are a match to TRBD2. The specimen was T cells isolated from PBMCs. The CDR3 region has the DNA TGTGCCAGCAGCTTAGAGCGGGGGGACACAGATACGCAGTATTTT. Translation gives CASSLERGDTDTQYF.